Listed here is a single T cell receptor beta chain. Its antigen remains unidentified. No base qualities exist here, and no much larger clone lies one base off it. V is shortened by 4 bases, J by 5 bases, and the region joining them spans 13 bases. From a lookup of the germline V gene, CDR1 and CDR2 are SGHTA and FQGNSA. From its cysteine to its phenylalanine, the CDR3 spans 14 amino acids. CDR3 DNA is the only sequence kept; it has 42 bases, read in frame from the first base. The data belong to a study of blood T cell repertoires in COVID-19 (dated by TCRdb to 2018 to 2020). Describing the broader study: Samples covering the acute and convalescent phases of COVID-19 were provided by collaborators in the United States, Italy and Spain. The material from the prospective study consisted of cDNA or gDNA derived from T cells, B-cell-depleted T cells, or PBMCs. Deeply sampled blood TCRbeta repertoires from subjects exposed to, actively infected with, or recovered from COVID-19 were included in the dataset. The repertoires were released in a freely available public database intended as a resource for research on the immune response to SARS-CoV-2. Samples came from the ongoing ImmuneRACE study (first 160 participants) plus 1,254 subjects from 6 global collaborators. A de-identified subject ID, COVID-19 status, age in years and sex were almost always included in the sample metadata. Where HLA class I and class II types were available, the types were taken from metadata supplied by the sample provider, not from assay-based typing. General conclusions and limits of the study: How much clinical and demographic metadata was included differed by source and by participant, and the metadata was provided uncurated.

TCRbeta CDR3 regions were amplified from genomic DNA by means of the immunoSEQ Assay, a bias-controlled multiplex PCR. The study's processing was this. Within the assay, amplification of reference gene primers was used to estimate how many nucleated cells each sample contained. To quantify the absolute abundance of each unique TCRbeta CDR3 rearrangement, sequence reads were collapsed and filtered. For each sample, productive Simpson clonality was calculated as the square root of Simpson's diversity index over productive rearrangements. TCRdb re-hosts the immuneACCESS table, in-frame sequences only. Its copies lack some clones; in the studies checked, an unresolved V gene accounts for under half of them, and the cause for the rest is not known. V and J calls and clone size are those listed in that table; D and trimming were worked out from the DNA. For this sample there are about 99,000 clones; over 80% appear just once. Less than 2% of the sample goes to the ten largest clones.

Each collaborating institution followed its own protocols to collect whole blood in K2EDTA tubes. For TCRbeta analysis, collaborator samples were shipped as frozen whole blood, as isolated PBMCs, or as DNA extracted from either sample type. Source material: peripheral blood. This receptor was identified in a man aged 70-80 years with active or convalescent COVID-19. The sequence is built from TRBV7-2 and TRBJ2-3; TRBD2 might be the D gene, on 5 matching bases. The CDR3 reads as follows: CASSSSPGRDTQYF. The DNA reads TGTGCCAGCAGCTCATCGCCGGGGAGAGATACGCAGTATTTT.